Detailed here is one T cell receptor beta chain. Generated by immunoSEQ multiplex PCR, the TCRdb table keeps only in-frame clones and is missing some. The sample lists more than 550,000 clones; approximately 89% were seen once. This record belongs to a study of shared T cell receptors in the human thymus. The V end was cut by 4 bases, the J end by 3 bases, with 16 bases between. This CDR3 comprises 15 residues. Germline assignment: CDR1 LGHNA and CDR2 YSLEER. The same specimen was also included in a second study, on human thymus T cells. In that study: Thymus tissue for the work was resected from patients undergoing corrective heart surgery. Related research described strongly overlapping thymic repertoires in unrelated people.

The V gene is TRBV4-3, the J gene TRBJ2-7; tentative D call: TRBD2 (6 bases). The sample comprised thymocytes. The TCR was taken from a boy younger than two with a congenital heart defect. The CDR3 DNA is TGCGCCAGCAGCCCTACCGTTTGGGGAGGCTACGAGCAGTACTTC. As protein: CASSPTVWGGYEQYF.